This T cell receptor (beta chain) was recorded in a study of cytomegalovirus exposure and HLA in healthy donors. Whole-study context: Both the approximately 120 validation repertoires and the approximately 620 first-cohort repertoires used the same platform, as reported by a later analysis. Study observations and caveats: Some TCR beta chains (more than 150 of them) were listed as cytomegalovirus-associated. Clusters of TCRs from the first cohort tended to co-occur in the 90 to 150 validation repertoires (as a later analysis found).

This table comes from immunoSEQ multiplex PCR, and its TCRdb copy is limited to in-frame clones, with some not included. The data show about 120,000 clones, more than 75% seen once. V shed 6 bases and J shed 5 bases, with 19 bases lying between them. The CDR3 is 15 residues long. CDR1 and CDR2 from the germline V gene are MNHEY and SVGAGI. A remark on this clone: The antigen is undetermined.

The study drew the donors from its approximately 130-subject validation cohort, separate from the approximately 700-subject first cohort. Sequenced input: PBMCs. The receptor's source is a woman younger than 30 in good health and CMV-seropositive. The chain links TRBV6-5 to TRBJ2-5; D perhaps matches TRBD1 (5 bases). CDR3 bases: TGTGCCAGCAGATTAGACAGAGCCGTGGGGGAGACCCAGTACTTC. Translated: CASRLDRAVGETQYF.